The sequence of this T cell receptor (beta chain) was determined in a study of cytomegalovirus exposure and HLA in healthy donors (dated by TCRdb to the late 2010s). For the study in its entirety: According to an earlier analysis of a few hundred of the donors, about 190 million T cells yielded 95 million to 140 million unique TCR beta sequences and approximately 300 Gb of sequence data. An early release covering 550 to 700 HLA-typed donors comprised about 300 gigabases of sequencing data and around 85 million unique TCR sequences. Among the roughly 380 genotyped donors, around 81% belonged to the genetic ancestry cluster associated with self-reported Caucasian donors. The study was designed to test whether signatures of past pathogen exposure could be identified by cataloging public T cell receptors. The study profiled the T cell repertoires of 500 to 800 subjects by immunosequencing and related them to cytomegalovirus serostatus. In addition to the first cohort of 666 subjects, a separate validation cohort of about 120 different subjects was used. To predict cytomegalovirus infection status, the study brought together high-throughput TCR immunosequencing, statistical association of individual TCRs with disease status, and machine learning. A later analysis re-analyzed previously published TCR beta repertoires from hundreds of donors and added high-resolution HLA genotyping to study TCR occurrence patterns. Rather than drawing on any new phenotypic data, the later analysis identified candidate immune exposures from TCR beta sequences and the way those sequences occurred across donors. To decide whether each TCR beta V gene segment behaved as functional or pseudogenic, an earlier analysis of some 600 of the donors relied on high-throughput TCR beta sequencing. Donor age, sex, ethnicity and CMV serostatus were compiled together with the repertoire data. A later genetic analysis took genome-wide SNP genotypes for about three fifths of the 666 donors and used that subset as a discovery cohort. All discovery cohort repertoires had been generated on a single sequencing platform. Both class I and class II loci were covered by HLA typing, at four-digit resolution. Typing coverage differed by locus: A, B, C, DRB1 and DQB1 were typed in about 620-630 donors, DQA1 in 522, DPA1 in 606, and DPB1 in just under 490. A handful of DR-DQ haplotypes were handled as single units for association and clustering because linkage in the cohort was strong. Across around 400 genotyped donors of the cohort, an average of approximately 220,000 unique TCR beta nucleotide sequences per donor were sequenced, and roughly a sixth of those sequences were non-productive. Points the paper makes about the study in general: Correlated functional status among segregating V segments might reflect linkage disequilibrium, but an unknown experimental factor could not be ruled out. A total of 150 to 200 TCR beta chains were listed by the study as associated with cytomegalovirus. According to a later analysis, parvovirus B19, influenza, CMV and Epstein-Barr virus appeared linked to several top co-occurrence clusters. The only immune exposure information available for the cohort was CMV serostatus. A cluster of highly shared sequence variants was judged likely to represent a technical artifact of the sequencing pipeline. Because counts were too low, some 17 rarely observed V segments, including chromosome 9 orphons, were left out of the earlier analysis of some 600 of the donors. In this cohort, only TCR beta chains were sequenced, and detectable features were limited by the absence of alpha or paired-chain data. Sequencing depth was assumed to be roughly uniform across donors in the presence/absence analyses, though that assumption may not hold. The authors suggested that the approach could potentially be extended to other disease states and immunological phenotypes. A later analysis found that most CMV-associated TCR beta chains appeared HLA-restricted, with HLA associations seemingly driven largely by CMV exposure. An earlier analysis of several hundred of the donors showed that most TCR beta V segments appeared in productive rearrangements either about 87% or about 30% of the time, which broadly matched IMGT annotations. A few of the identified cytomegalovirus-associated TCR beta chains were confirmed in vitro to be specific for cytomegalovirus antigens. In a later genetic analysis, fewer N-insertions in productive TCRs were reported among donors in an Asian-associated ancestry cluster than the roughly 640-donor mean. A further reported finding was that TCR beta sequences accurately predicted the HLA-A and HLA-B alleles for most subjects in the first cohort. In both the original and validation cohorts, the classifier was reported to diagnose cytomegalovirus status with high specificity and sensitivity. Across donors, most TCR sequences were observed very rarely, whereas some public TCRs were present in many individuals. HLA typing was unavailable for some donors at each locus, so association tests used only the typed subset. V-gene and J-gene trimming of TCR beta chains was associated with a missense DCLRE1C variant in a later genetic analysis, and the association was replicated in an independent cohort. According to a later analysis, TCR association rates differed among HLA loci, with DRB1 alleles showing the most associated TCRs and HLA-C alleles showing the fewest. Assigning TCR associations to individual alleles was difficult when HLA alleles, especially DR and DQ, strongly co-occurred. In a later analysis, HLA-associated TCR beta chains were found to be more clonally expanded and to have lower generation probabilities than equally common non-associated chains. In a later analysis, around 17,000 TCR beta sequences were associated with specific HLA alleles at a false discovery rate of 0.05.

Only a few counts were recorded for this clone. Its cognate antigen has yet to be identified. The sample holds no much larger clone one base away, and base qualities are not on file. Library prep was done by the immunoSEQ multiplex PCR assay. A mixture of 60 forward primers for TCR Vbeta segments and 13 reverse primers for TCR Jbeta segments was used in the multiplex PCR. Amplification of the CDR3 region of rearranged TCR beta genes was performed with a multiplex PCR assay on genomic DNA. The Illumina HiSeq System was used to sequence the amplified TCR beta libraries as 87-base-pair reads. On the authors' methods: In a later analysis, about 80 million unique TCR beta chains were counted across the roughly 670 repertoires, and roughly 11 million of these chains were shared by at least two donors. Raw reads were error-corrected and collapsed into unique sequences with a nearest-neighbor algorithm that merged closely related sequences to remove PCR and sequencing errors. To assign V, D and J gene segments, CDR3 sequences were aligned to IMGT reference sequences. For a sequence to be retained, a match of at least six nucleotides was required to both a V gene segment and a J gene segment. Rearrangements were called productive when the CDR3 lacked stop codons and stayed in frame with V and J; all others were non-productive. CDR3 was defined according to IMGT convention as the region running from the second conserved V-encoded cysteine to the conserved J-encoded phenylalanine. Sequences without an unambiguous match to a single V gene segment were excluded from the earlier analysis of a few hundred of the donors. An earlier analysis of several hundred of the donors called V segments functional above 56.7% productive rearrangements and segregating when the between-donor standard deviation exceeded 5%. A statistical classification framework was built to diagnose cytomegalovirus status from the catalog of TCR beta chain sequences. V and J gene assignment, in a later analysis, came from comparing TCR nucleotide sequences with IMGT/GENE-DB human TR gene sequences. Using the TCRdist pipeline, a later analysis assigned CDR3 sequences along with most-parsimonious VDJ recombination scenarios. A later analysis defined each TCR beta chain by its CDR3 amino acid sequence plus V-gene family, and excluded reads lacking a unique V-gene family. A later analysis removed 592 highly shared, low-generation-probability nucleotide sequences to deal with suspected cross-contamination and a sequencing artifact. In a later analysis, a clonal expansion index for each public chain was calculated from normalized within-repertoire ranks of inferred template counts. Generation probabilities in a later analysis came from a VDJ recombination model fitted to out-of-frame rearrangements, and those results were checked against IGoR. A later analysis scored TCR-TCR, TCR-HLA and TCR-CMV co-occurrence with hypergeometric tests, applying a repertoire-size bias correction to TCR pairs. False discovery rates were estimated in a later analysis by permuting HLA or CMV assignments 20 times. In a later analysis, co-occurring TCRs were grouped using DBSCAN, and TCRdist sequence similarity was added for clustering within HLA-allele-positive subsets. Co-occurrence clustering excluded repertoires with fewer than 30,000 or more than 120,000 public chains, plus five with anomalous nucleotide sharing. Entries here come from immuneACCESS through TCRdb and include only in-frame sequences with V and J called. Some clones fail to appear in such tables; in the studies checked, an unresolved V gene covers under half of the shortfall, and the cause of the remainder is unknown. For V, J and clone size, that table is used; D and trimming come from the DNA. Counted in this sample were 100,000 or so clones; around 85% of them appeared once. The top ten clonotypes cover 2.1% of the sample.

The cohort was made up of about 670 healthy bone marrow donors. Cohort members were all nominally healthy when sampled, although unrecorded immune exposures were likely present. The donor was CMV seronegative and belonged to the group of 350 or so seronegative cohort members. Each donor provided a peripheral blood sample, and peripheral blood mononuclear cells were used for TCR beta sequencing. Genomic DNA was extracted from the blood cell samples with the Qiagen DNeasy Blood Extraction Kit. Sequences were obtained from PBMCs. This clonotype was obtained from a man aged 18 to 30 in good health and CMV-seronegative.

For the CDR3, the sequence is CASSSASGFSYEQYF. The DNA sequence is as follows: TGTGCCAGCAGCTCTGCTAGCGGGTTCTCCTACGAGCAGTACTTC. The chain links TRBV7-9 with TRBJ2-7, with TRBD2 matching 8 junction bases. Reading from cysteine to phenylalanine, the CDR3 counts 15 amino acids. Solely the CDR3 DNA is kept, with 45 bases framed from the first base. CDR1 and CDR2 are drawn from the germline V gene (reference sequence): SEHNR, FQNEAQ. Relative to germline, V is missing 4 bases and J is missing 0 bases, with 5 bases of the junction outside any gene match. This CDR3, with the reference TRBV7-9 and TRBJ2-7 proteins standing in past its ends, gives the full variable domain DTGVSQNPRHKITKRGQNVTFRCDPISEHNRLYWYRQTLGQGPEFLTYFQNEAQLEKSRLLSDRFSAERPKGSFSTLEIQRTEQGDSAMYLCASSSASGFSYEQYFGPGTRLTVT.